This TCR beta chain was recorded in a study of shared clonotypes between healthy human individuals. Points from the study as a whole: Exclusively blood specimens were collected; tissue repertoires likely differ. The authors expected sequencing depth to affect clonotype sharing among donors.

Naive CD8 cells lacked CD45RO, underwent positive selection for CCR7 and left out terminally differentiated effector memory CD45RA+ cells. Points on this clone: No antigen is known for it.

CDR3 length: 15 amino acids. Germline trimming cut 6 bases from V and 2 bases from J; bases unmatched to any gene: 8. Germline V gene data show CDR1 as MNHNY and CDR2 as SVGAGI (reference sequence). This table comes from immunoSEQ multiplex PCR, and its TCRdb copy is limited to in-frame clones, with some not included. The sample has more than 2 million clones; about 95% are singletons. The material sequenced was naive CD8+ T cells sorted from blood. This clonotype was obtained from a man younger than 30 in good health. The chain joins TRBV6-6 to TRBJ1-2; 8 bases fit TRBD1. CDR3 protein: CASSPAAGGNYGYTF. As DNA, the CDR3 is TGTGCCAGCAGCCCAGCAGCAGGGGGCAACTATGGCTACACCTTC.